This TCR beta chain was observed in a study of OX40 agonist ivuxolimab in advanced cancers. Study summary: Cancers in dose escalation were hepatocellular, melanoma, renal cell and head and neck. General observations from the study: Partial responders dosed at 0.1-3.0 mg/kg displayed clonal expansion ranking among the lowest. What antigens the expanded peripheral T cells recognized was never established.

On cycle 4 day 1 and cycle 7 day 1, as well as at baseline, blood was sampled. Profiled with immunoSEQ multiplex PCR; TCRdb holds only in-frame clones, not every one. This table holds approximately 76,000 clones, almost 85% found once. V lost 5 bases and J lost 4, with 11 bases in between. From germline, CDR1 is SGHTA and CDR2 FQGTGA. There are 14 residues in the CDR3. This clone showed up just once. Its matching antigen is unknown. This receptor was identified in an adult with an advanced solid tumor such as melanoma, head and neck, liver or kidney cancer. The chain couples TRBV7-3 to TRBJ2-2; D unresolved. The material was CD4+ or CD8+ T cells sorted from blood, obtained in a trial of the OX40 agonist ivuxolimab. The CDR3 region has the DNA TGTGCCAGCAGCCCTAAGCCGGGCACCGGGGAGCTGTTTTTT. Encoded protein: CASSPKPGTGELFF.